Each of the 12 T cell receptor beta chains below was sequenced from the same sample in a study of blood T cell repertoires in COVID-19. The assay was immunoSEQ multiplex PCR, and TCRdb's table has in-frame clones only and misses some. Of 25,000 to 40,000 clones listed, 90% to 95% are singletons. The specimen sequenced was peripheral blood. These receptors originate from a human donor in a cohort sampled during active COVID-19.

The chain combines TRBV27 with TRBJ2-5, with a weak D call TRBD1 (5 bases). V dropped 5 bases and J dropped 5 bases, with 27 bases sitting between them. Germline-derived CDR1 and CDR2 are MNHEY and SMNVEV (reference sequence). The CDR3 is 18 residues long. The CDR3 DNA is TGTGCCAGCAGTCCCGTCCTTGGTCCCTGGGGCAAAAGGGAGACCCAGTACTTC. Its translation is CASSPVLGPWGKRETQYF.

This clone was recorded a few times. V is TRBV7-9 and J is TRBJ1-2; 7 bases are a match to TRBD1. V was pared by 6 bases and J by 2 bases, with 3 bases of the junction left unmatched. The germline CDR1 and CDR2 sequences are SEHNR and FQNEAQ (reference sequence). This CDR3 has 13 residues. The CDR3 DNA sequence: TGTGCCAGCAGTCAGGGACAGAACTATGGCTACACCTTC. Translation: CASSQGQNYGYTF.

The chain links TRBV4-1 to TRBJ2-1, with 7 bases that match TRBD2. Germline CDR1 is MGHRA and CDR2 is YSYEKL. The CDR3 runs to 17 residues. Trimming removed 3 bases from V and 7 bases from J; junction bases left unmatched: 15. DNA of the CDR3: TGCGCCAGCAGCCATGACCCCCTGGAGGTCGGGAGGAATGAGCAGTTCTTC. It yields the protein CASSHDPLEVGRNEQFF.

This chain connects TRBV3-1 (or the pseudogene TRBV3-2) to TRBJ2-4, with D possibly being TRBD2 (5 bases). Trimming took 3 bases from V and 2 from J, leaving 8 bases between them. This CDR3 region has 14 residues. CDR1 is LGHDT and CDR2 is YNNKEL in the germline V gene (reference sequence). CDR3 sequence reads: CASSHPGTKNIQYF. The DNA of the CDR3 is TGTGCCAGCAGCCATCCGGGGACCAAAAACATTCAGTACTTC.

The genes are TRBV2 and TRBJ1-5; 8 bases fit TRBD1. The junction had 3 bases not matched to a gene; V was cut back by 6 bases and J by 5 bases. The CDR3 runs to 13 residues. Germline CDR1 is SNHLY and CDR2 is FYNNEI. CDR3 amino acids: CASSTQGDQPQHF. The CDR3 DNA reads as TGTGCCAGCAGCACACAGGGGGATCAGCCCCAGCATTTT.

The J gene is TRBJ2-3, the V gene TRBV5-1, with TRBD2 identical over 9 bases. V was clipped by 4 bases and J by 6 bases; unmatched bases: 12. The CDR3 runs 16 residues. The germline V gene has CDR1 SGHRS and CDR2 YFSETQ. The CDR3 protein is CASSPPGVAGADTQYF. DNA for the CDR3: TGCGCCAGCAGCCCTCCGGGGGTAGCGGGAGCTGATACGCAGTATTTT.

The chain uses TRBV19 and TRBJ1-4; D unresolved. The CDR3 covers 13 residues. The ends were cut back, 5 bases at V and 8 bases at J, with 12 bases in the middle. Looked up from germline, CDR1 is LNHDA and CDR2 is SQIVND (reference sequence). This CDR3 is CASSGRSGEKLFF. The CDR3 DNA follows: TGTGCCAGTAGTGGACGGTCGGGAGAAAAACTGTTTTTT.

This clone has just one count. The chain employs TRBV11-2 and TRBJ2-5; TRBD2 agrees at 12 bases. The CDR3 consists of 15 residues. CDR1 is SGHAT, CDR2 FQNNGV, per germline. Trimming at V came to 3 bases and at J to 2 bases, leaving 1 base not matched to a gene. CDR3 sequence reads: CASSFTSGGQETQYF. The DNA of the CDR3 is TGTGCCAGCAGCTTCACTAGCGGGGGGCAAGAGACCCAGTACTTC.

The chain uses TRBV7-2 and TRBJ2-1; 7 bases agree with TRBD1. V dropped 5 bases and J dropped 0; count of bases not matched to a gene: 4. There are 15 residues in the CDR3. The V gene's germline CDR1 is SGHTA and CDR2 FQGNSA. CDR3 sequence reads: CASSHDRVSYNEQFF. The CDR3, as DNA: TGTGCCAGCAGCCACGACAGGGTCTCCTACAATGAGCAGTTCTTC.

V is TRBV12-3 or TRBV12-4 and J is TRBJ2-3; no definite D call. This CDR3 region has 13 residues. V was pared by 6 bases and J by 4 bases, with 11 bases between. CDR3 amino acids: CASRPPGPDTQYF. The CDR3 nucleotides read TGTGCCAGCAGGCCCCCAGGCCCAGATACGCAGTATTTT.

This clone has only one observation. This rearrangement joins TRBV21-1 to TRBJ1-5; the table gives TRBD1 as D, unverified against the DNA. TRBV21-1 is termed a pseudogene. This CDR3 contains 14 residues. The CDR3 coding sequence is TGTGCCAGCAGCAAACTCAGGGTTAGTAAGCCCCAGCATTTT. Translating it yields CASSKLRVSKPQHF.

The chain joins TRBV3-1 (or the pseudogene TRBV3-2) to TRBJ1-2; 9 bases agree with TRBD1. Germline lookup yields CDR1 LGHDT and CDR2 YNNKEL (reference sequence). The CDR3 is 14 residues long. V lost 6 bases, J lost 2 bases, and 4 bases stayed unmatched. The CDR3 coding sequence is TGTGCCAGCAGTCCCGGGACAGGGAACTATGGCTACACCTTC. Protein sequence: CASSPGTGNYGYTF.